A selection of T cell receptor beta chains follows, all from one sample in a study of vaccination and CD4 T cells after COVID-19. TCRdb reprocessed the PCR reads with MiXCR, giving one entry per CDR3 protein. The data show about 7,100 distinct CDR3 sequences, with about half seen just once and 33% held by the top ten. No antigen has been assigned to these receptors. Material: CD4+ T cells from blood, cultured in vitro. The receptor set was obtained from a human donor in good health. CDR3s include the opening cysteine and the closing phenylalanine or tryptophan. D genes are given only for firm matches. Clone size is stated in some rows and not others, as once, few, many or a class when expanded.

V gene: TRBV6-1
J gene: TRBJ2-7
D gene: TRBD1
clone size: .
CDR3 DNA: TGTGCCAGCAGTAGTGGACAGGCCACCTACGAGCAGTACTTC
CDR3 protein: CASSSGQATYEQYF

V gene: TRBV20-1
J gene: TRBJ1-5
D gene: TRBD1
clone size: few
CDR3 DNA: TGCAGTGCCCCTTCCGGGACAGAGGGGGTTTGGGGCAATCAGCCCCAGCATTTT
CDR3 protein: CSAPSGTEGVWGNQPQHF

V gene: TRBV20-1
J gene: TRBJ2-4
D gene: .
clone size: few
CDR3 DNA: TGCAGTGCCATCCAGGGCTCGGCCAAAAACATTCAGTACTTC
CDR3 protein: CSAIQGSAKNIQYF

V gene: TRBV7-8
J gene: TRBJ1-5
D gene: .
clone size: few
CDR3 DNA: TGTGCCAGCAGCTTGCCAGGGGCTAATCAGCCCCAGCATTTT
CDR3 protein: CASSLPGANQPQHF

V gene: TRBV6-1
J gene: TRBJ1-6
D gene: .
clone size: .
CDR3 DNA: TGTGCCAGCAGTGATTACATAGGCGGTAATTCACCCCTCCACTTT
CDR3 protein: CASSDYIGGNSPLHF

V gene: TRBV18
J gene: TRBJ1-6
D gene: TRBD1
clone size: few
CDR3 DNA: TGTGCCAGCCTGATGGGACAGGGGTTTTCACCCCTCCACTTT
CDR3 protein: CASLMGQGFSPLHF

V gene: TRBV6-4
J gene: TRBJ2-2
D gene: .
clone size: .
CDR3 DNA: TGTGCCAGCAGTGAGGTTGGCACCGGGGAGCTGTTTTTT
CDR3 protein: CASSEVGTGELFF

V gene: TRBV2
J gene: TRBJ2-1
D gene: .
clone size: few
CDR3 DNA: TGTGCCAGCAGTGAATCGGCAACCAATGAGCAGTTCTTC
CDR3 protein: CASSESATNEQFF

V gene: TRBV19
J gene: TRBJ2-3
D gene: TRBD2
clone size: .
CDR3 DNA: TGTGCCAGTAGTATACTAGCGGGGGGCCAAGATACGCAGTATTTT
CDR3 protein: CASSILAGGQDTQYF

V gene: TRBV11-1
J gene: TRBJ2-3
D gene: .
clone size: .
CDR3 DNA: TGTGCCAGCAGCCAAGAAAGGACAGGCACAGATACGCAGTATTTT
CDR3 protein: CASSQERTGTDTQYF

V gene: TRBV20-1
J gene: TRBJ2-2
D gene: TRBD1
clone size: .
CDR3 DNA: TGCAGTGCTCACTACCGGGGACAGGGGATTCGGACCGGGGAGCTGTTTTTT
CDR3 protein: CSAHYRGQGIRTGELFF

V gene: TRBV6-1
J gene: TRBJ2-7
D gene: TRBD1
clone size: few
CDR3 DNA: TGTGCCAGCAGGGATGAAGGGGGCTCGAGCTCCTACGAGCAGTACTTC
CDR3 protein: CASRDEGGSSSYEQYF

V gene: TRBV12-3/TRBV12-4
J gene: TRBJ2-3
D gene: .
clone size: .
CDR3 DNA: TGTGCCAGCAGTCGACGCGGCGCAGATACGCAGTATTTT
CDR3 protein: CASSRRGADTQYF

V gene: TRBV21-1
J gene: TRBJ1-5
D gene: .
clone size: few
CDR3 DNA: TGTGCCAGCCCCAAGGGAGGGGAGCGCAATCAGCCCCAGCATTTT
CDR3 protein: CASPKGGERNQPQHF

V gene: TRBV2
J gene: TRBJ1-2
D gene: .
clone size: .
CDR3 DNA: TGTGCCAGCAGTGAAGGGCAGGGTAAGGATGGCTACACCTTC
CDR3 protein: CASSEGQGKDGYTF

V gene: TRBV6-1
J gene: TRBJ1-1
D gene: .
clone size: .
CDR3 DNA: TGTGCCAGCAGTATAGTGAACAGGGCGGCCACTGAAGCTTTCTTT
CDR3 protein: CASSIVNRAATEAFF

V gene: TRBV7-2
J gene: TRBJ2-2
D gene: TRBD2
clone size: medium-sized
CDR3 DNA: TGTGCCAGCAGGAGAGCTAGCGGGGGAGGCACCGGGGAGCTGTTTTTT
CDR3 protein: CASRRASGGGTGELFF

V gene: TRBV7-8
J gene: TRBJ1-5
D gene: .
clone size: .
CDR3 DNA: TGTGCCAGCAGCTTTCTTGAGAGCAATCAGCCCCAGCATTTT
CDR3 protein: CASSFLESNQPQHF

V gene: TRBV6-5
J gene: TRBJ2-2
D gene: TRBD2
clone size: .
CDR3 DNA: TGTGCCAGCAGTTACCTAGCGGGGGAGCCTGGGGAGCTGTTTTTT
CDR3 protein: CASSYLAGEPGELFF

V gene: TRBV27
J gene: TRBJ1-1
D gene: .
clone size: few
CDR3 DNA: TGTGCCAGCAGTTTATTCCCCCCCGAGAACACTGAAGCTTTCTTT
CDR3 protein: CASSLFPPENTEAFF

V gene: TRBV20-1
J gene: TRBJ1-2
D gene: TRBD1
clone size: .
CDR3 DNA: TGCAGTGCCGCCAAGACAGGGGCGAATGGCTACACCTTC
CDR3 protein: CSAAKTGANGYTF

V gene: TRBV6-1
J gene: TRBJ1-2
D gene: .
clone size: few
CDR3 DNA: TGTGCCAGCTCAAGAGGGAGGGGATCCTATGGCTACACCTTC
CDR3 protein: CASSRGRGSYGYTF

V gene: TRBV12-3/TRBV12-4
J gene: TRBJ1-2
D gene: TRBD1
clone size: .
CDR3 DNA: TGTGCCAGCAGTACGACAGGGGTGTACGGTGGCTACACCTTC
CDR3 protein: CASSTTGVYGGYTF

V gene: TRBV7-8
J gene: TRBJ1-3
D gene: .
clone size: .
CDR3 DNA: TGTGCCAGCAGCCCTCAGGGAGCCGGAAACACCATATATTTT
CDR3 protein: CASSPQGAGNTIYF

V gene: TRBV27
J gene: TRBJ2-7
D gene: .
clone size: .
CDR3 DNA: TGTGCCAGCAGTTTACGGGATCTAGGCTACGAGCAGTACTTC
CDR3 protein: CASSLRDLGYEQYF

V gene: TRBV7-9
J gene: TRBJ2-7
D gene: .
clone size: .
CDR3 DNA: TGTGCCAGCAGCATAACAGGCACCGAGCAGTACTTC
CDR3 protein: CASSITGTEQYF

V gene: TRBV20-1
J gene: TRBJ1-1
D gene: TRBD1
clone size: few
CDR3 DNA: TGCAGTGCTAGTAGGACAGGGCCCCTGAACACTGAAGCTTTCTTT
CDR3 protein: CSASRTGPLNTEAFF

V gene: TRBV27
J gene: TRBJ1-1
D gene: .
clone size: .
CDR3 DNA: TGTGCCAGCAGTCCCGCCTTAGGTGGGGCCACTGAAGCTTTCTTT
CDR3 protein: CASSPALGGATEAFF

V gene: TRBV28
J gene: TRBJ2-7
D gene: .
clone size: .
CDR3 DNA: TGTGCCAGCTCTGGGGAGACAGGCCTAGCCTACGAGCAGTACTTC
CDR3 protein: CASSGETGLAYEQYF

V gene: TRBV20-1
J gene: TRBJ1-4
D gene: .
clone size: .
CDR3 DNA: TGCAGTGCTAGACCCCTAGGGGAAAAACTGTTTTTT
CDR3 protein: CSARPLGEKLFF

V gene: TRBV18
J gene: TRBJ2-3
D gene: .
clone size: large
CDR3 DNA: TGTGCCAGCTCACCAAACTACCAGAACACAGATACGCAGTATTTT
CDR3 protein: CASSPNYQNTDTQYF

V gene: TRBV27
J gene: TRBJ2-5
D gene: .
clone size: .
CDR3 DNA: TGTGCCAGCAGCCAAGGACAGTTAGAGACCCAGTACTTC
CDR3 protein: CASSQGQLETQYF

V gene: TRBV7-2
J gene: TRBJ2-5
D gene: .
clone size: .
CDR3 DNA: TGTGCCAGCAGTCTAGGGGAATTGGAGACCCAGTACTTC
CDR3 protein: CASSLGELETQYF

V gene: TRBV29-1
J gene: TRBJ2-5
D gene: .
clone size: .
CDR3 DNA: TGCAGCGGTGGACAGCAAGAGACCCAGTACTTC
CDR3 protein: CSGGQQETQYF

V gene: TRBV20-1
J gene: TRBJ1-5
D gene: TRBD1
clone size: .
CDR3 DNA: TGCAGTGCTAGTCGGCAGGGGGCTCGCAATCAGCCCCAGCATTTT
CDR3 protein: CSASRQGARNQPQHF

V gene: TRBV6-1
J gene: TRBJ1-3
D gene: .
clone size: .
CDR3 DNA: TGTGCCAGCAGCAACGGGCAGGGGAGCGGAAACACCATATATTTT
CDR3 protein: CASSNGQGSGNTIYF

V gene: TRBV5-8
J gene: TRBJ1-5
D gene: .
clone size: large
CDR3 DNA: TGTGCCAGCAGCCTTAGACCGGGTCAGCCCCAGCATTTT
CDR3 protein: CASSLRPGQPQHF

V gene: TRBV7-6
J gene: TRBJ1-2
D gene: .
clone size: .
CDR3 DNA: TGTGCCAGCAGCTCCGCCGGGGGGGGCTATGGCTACACCTTC
CDR3 protein: CASSSAGGGYGYTF

V gene: TRBV20-1
J gene: TRBJ1-2
D gene: .
clone size: few
CDR3 DNA: TGCAGTGCTTCTTACGCAGGGGATGGCTACACCTTC
CDR3 protein: CSASYAGDGYTF

V gene: TRBV7-2
J gene: TRBJ2-1
D gene: TRBD2
clone size: .
CDR3 DNA: TGTGCCAGCAACCCGGGACTAGCCCACAATGAGCAGTTCTTC
CDR3 protein: CASNPGLAHNEQFF

V gene: TRBV20-1
J gene: TRBJ2-5
D gene: .
clone size: few
CDR3 DNA: TGCAGTGCTAGAGAGTATGTTATTGGACGACAAGAGACCCAGTACTTC
CDR3 protein: CSAREYVIGRQETQYF

V gene: TRBV11-2
J gene: TRBJ2-1
D gene: .
clone size: few
CDR3 DNA: TGTGCCAGCAGCTTAGCGGGACCCTACAATGAGCAGTTCTTC
CDR3 protein: CASSLAGPYNEQFF